This is a list of T cell receptor beta chains from one sample in a study of blood T cells in healthy people across ages. One entry per CDR3 protein, called by TCRdb with MiXCR from the 5' RACE reads. The sample lists around 990,000 distinct CDR3 sequences, about 25% occurring once. These data were also filed under a second study, of T cells of mothers and their children.

What was sequenced was blood. The receptors here all came from a girl aged 2 to 9 in good health. CDR3s include the opening cysteine and the closing phenylalanine or tryptophan. The D gene is left open where the match is weak. Only some rows state a clone size, as once, few, many or a class for expanded clones.

-,TRBJ2-7,TRBV7-6,-,TGTGCCAGCAGCCCCACTGCGGGACCCTACGAGCAGTACTTC,CASSPTAGPYEQYF
-,TRBJ1-1,TRBV5-4,few,TGTGCCAGCAGCGGGGGCCCATCGGACACTGAAGCTTTCTTT,CASSGGPSDTEAFF
-,TRBJ1-3,TRBV3-1,few,TGTGCCAGCAGCCAGGTAGAAAACACCATATATTTT,CASSQVENTIYF
-,TRBJ2-5,TRBV4-1,-,TGCGCCAGCAGCCAAGAGAGTGTCGAGACCCAGTACTTC,CASSQESVETQYF
-,TRBJ1-6,TRBV5-1,-,TGCGCCAGCGCGACACGGGCCGATTCACCCCTCCACTTT,CASATRADSPLHF
-,TRBJ1-6,TRBV6-5,many,TGTGCCAGCAGTTACTCAACGGGGGCTTATAATTCACCCCTCCACTTT,CASSYSTGAYNSPLHF
-,TRBJ1-5,TRBV5-6,many,TGTGCCAGCAGTTACCAAGGGTTGTATCAGCCCCAGCATTTT,CASSYQGLYQPQHF
-,TRBJ1-1,TRBV11-1,-,TGTGCCAGCAGCTTAGGAAGGGTTACCCATGAAGCTTTCTTT,CASSLGRVTHEAFF
-,TRBJ2-7,TRBV29-1,few,TGCAGCGTTGGGGCAGAATACGAGCAGTACTTC,CSVGAEYEQYF
-,TRBJ2-1,TRBV20-1,few,TGCAGTGCTAGGGTGTCAGGGGTTTACGCTGAGCAGTTCTTC,CSARVSGVYAEQFF
-,TRBJ2-1,TRBV7-2,-,TGTGCCAGCAGCCGTGACAGGTCCTACAATGAGCAGTTCTTC,CASSRDRSYNEQFF
TRBD1,TRBJ2-1,TRBV24-1,few,TGTGCCACCAGAAGCGGCAGGGACAGCTCCTACAATGAGCAGTTCTTC,CATRSGRDSSYNEQFF
TRBD2,TRBJ2-2,TRBV28,-,TGTGCCAGCAGTTCCCCTCGACTAGCGGGGGGTCACAACACCGGGGAGCTGTTTTTT,CASSSPRLAGGHNTGELFF
-,TRBJ1-1,TRBV29-1,few,TGCAGCGTTGGGAGGGGGAACAGTCGATTCACTGAAGCTTTCTTT,CSVGRGNSRFTEAFF
-,TRBJ2-1,TRBV2,-,TGTGCCAGCAGTGAGACAGACAATGAGCAGTTCTTC,CASSETDNEQFF
-,TRBJ2-6,TRBV29-1,few,TGCAGTGCTAGATCTGGGGCCAACGTCCTGACTTTC,CSARSGANVLTF
-,TRBJ2-1,TRBV11-2,-,TGTGCCAGCAGCTCCCCGGATGAGGATGAGCAGTTCTTC,CASSSPDEDEQFF
TRBD2,TRBJ2-7,TRBV10-3,-,TGTGCCATGGGGGGGACTAGCTACTACGAGCAGTACTTC,CAMGGTSYYEQYF
TRBD2,TRBJ2-3,TRBV7-9,few,TGTGCCAGCAGCTCGGGACTAGCGGTCACAGATACGCAGTATTTT,CASSSGLAVTDTQYF
-,TRBJ1-1,TRBV29-1,-,TGCAGCGCCCCCGGGGCGGGGAACACTGAAGCTTTCTTT,CSAPGAGNTEAFF
-,TRBJ2-1,TRBV20-1,-,TGCAGTGCTAGAGGTACAGGGCCAGACAGGCCGTTCTTC,CSARGTGPDRPFF
-,TRBJ2-7,TRBV12-3/TRBV12-4,few,TGTGCCAGCAGTCCAATAGGTAGTATCTCGTACGAGCAGTACTTC,CASSPIGSISYEQYF
TRBD1,TRBJ2-5,TRBV7-3,-,TGTGCCGACAGCCCAGGGGGCGAGGAAGAGACCCAGTACTTC,CADSPGGEEETQYF
-,TRBJ2-1,TRBV27,few,TGTGCCAGCAGTTCGACGGTTTTCCATGAGCAGTTCTTC,CASSSTVFHEQFF
-,TRBJ2-5,TRBV20-1,few,TGCAGTGCTAGATTCCCAGGGCAAGAGACCCAGTACTTC,CSARFPGQETQYF
-,TRBJ2-1,TRBV29-1,-,TGCAGCGTTGAGGCCCCTCGGACCGCTGGGGAGCAGTTCTTC,CSVEAPRTAGEQFF
-,TRBJ2-2,TRBV5-1,-,TGCGCCAGCAGCGCCCTTATGGTGTTAGGAGCCGGGGAGCTGTTTTTT,CASSALMVLGAGELFF
-,TRBJ2-3,TRBV5-1,-,TGCGCCAGCAGCACAGGCTACGGCGGTCCAGATACGCAGTATTTT,CASSTGYGGPDTQYF
TRBD2,TRBJ2-3,TRBV14,-,TGTGCCAGCAGCCTCCTAGCGGGAGATTGGACGGCGCAGTATTTT,CASSLLAGDWTAQYF
-,TRBJ2-1,TRBV6-5,-,TGTGCCAGCAGTCACTTTAGGGGTAATGAGCAGTTCTTC,CASSHFRGNEQFF
TRBD2,TRBJ2-1,TRBV28,-,TGTGCCAGCAGTTCGGCTAGCGGGATCCCTAGCTCCTACAATGAGCAGTTCTTC,CASSSASGIPSSYNEQFF
TRBD1,TRBJ1-1,TRBV20-1,few,TGCAGTGCTAGGGCAGAGTACAGGGGCACTGAAGCTTTCTTT,CSARAEYRGTEAFF
TRBD1,TRBJ1-2,TRBV5-1,-,TGCGCCAGCAGCGCGGGACAGGAGAGGGGTGGCTACACCTTC,CASSAGQERGGYTF
-,TRBJ2-7,TRBV6-2/TRBV6-3,-,TGTGCCACCAGGGGTTTGTACGAGCAGTACTTC,CATRGLYEQYF
-,TRBJ2-1,TRBV13,-,TGTGCCAGCAGCTCCGAGGGGCGGGTTGAGCAGTTCTTC,CASSSEGRVEQFF
-,TRBJ1-5,TRBV4-1,few,TGCGCCAGCAGCCAAGATCGTCAGGCAGGAGGGTCCAATCAGCCCCAGCATTTT,CASSQDRQAGGSNQPQHF
-,TRBJ1-1,TRBV7-9,few,TGTGCCAGCAGCTTAGGGGACCTGGGCACTGAAGCTTTCTTT,CASSLGDLGTEAFF
-,TRBJ1-1,TRBV4-1,-,TGTGCCAGCAGCGATCAGGGTCGGACTGAAGCTTTCTTT,CASSDQGRTEAFF
TRBD2,TRBJ2-1,TRBV29-1,-,TGCAGCGTTGTCCGGGGGGGGAATGAGCAGTTCTTC,CSVVRGGNEQFF
-,TRBJ2-1,TRBV7-2,few,TGTGCCAGCAGCGACGTTGTTGTTGGTGAGCAGTTCTTC,CASSDVVVGEQFF
-,TRBJ1-1,TRBV29-1,-,TGCAGCGCTGCGGGACGGAAGAACACTGAAGCTTTCTTT,CSAAGRKNTEAFF
TRBD2,TRBJ2-1,TRBV9,-,TGTGCCAGCAGCTTGCTGGGGGGGGACTCGGAGCAGTTCTTC,CASSLLGGDSEQFF
TRBD1,TRBJ1-1,TRBV4-3,-,TGCGCCAGCAGCCGGGACAGGGTGTGGACTGAAGCTTTCTTT,CASSRDRVWTEAFF
-,TRBJ2-5,TRBV12-3/TRBV12-4,-,TGTGCCAGCAGCCTCGCTAGTAGTGAGACCCAGTACTTC,CASSLASSETQYF
TRBD2,TRBJ2-1,TRBV4-1,few,TGCGCCAGCAGCCAGTCCCTAGCGGGGGTCATTGAGCAGTTCTTC,CASSQSLAGVIEQFF
TRBD2,TRBJ2-1,TRBV28,few,TGTGCCAGCAGTTTCGCGTTTAGCGGGGAGCAGTTCTTC,CASSFAFSGEQFF
-,TRBJ2-7,TRBV7-9,few,TGTGCCAGCAGCCTCATGAGCCTCAGGTCACGATACGAGCAGTACTTC,CASSLMSLRSRYEQYF
TRBD2,TRBJ2-7,TRBV20-1,-,TGCAGTGCAGTAGCGGGGGCCTCCTACGAGCAGTACTTC,CSAVAGASYEQYF
-,TRBJ1-4,TRBV12-5,few,TGTGCGAGACAGTCAACTAATGAAAAACTGTTTTTT,CARQSTNEKLFF
TRBD2,TRBJ2-7,TRBV7-8,-,TGTGCCAGCATCGGGGGACTAGACCCAGGCGAGCAGTACTTC,CASIGGLDPGEQYF
-,TRBJ1-2,TRBV5-1,few,TGCGCCAGCAGCCGGGGCCAGGGCGGGCGACATATTGATGGCTACACCTTC,CASSRGQGGRHIDGYTF